The source of this T cell receptor (beta chain) is a study of blood T cell repertoires in COVID-19. Turning to the study itself: Samples came from the United States, Italy and Spain, spanning acute and convalescent COVID-19. T cells, B-cell-depleted T cells, or PBMCs provided the cDNA or gDNA that served as material.

Germline V gives CDR1 MRHNA, CDR2 SNTAGT. This CDR3 contains 12 residues. Deletions cut 8 bases from V and 5 bases from J, with 10 bases between. In the source study's methods: It was from reference gene primer amplification that nucleated cell counts were estimated. The assay was immunoSEQ multiplex PCR, and TCRdb's table has in-frame clones only and misses some. Clone size and V and J calls were adopted from that table, with D and trimming inferred from the DNA. The sample carries some 49,000 clones, under 95% recorded once. The clonotype comes from a man aged 65-85 years with active COVID-19. The sample taken for sequencing was peripheral blood. The J gene is TRBJ2-1, the V gene TRBV6-4; D is possibly TRBD1 (5 bases). CDR3 sequence reads: CASQGTDNEQFF. The CDR3 DNA reads TGTGCCAGCCAGGGTACCGACAATGAGCAGTTCTTC.